This T cell receptor (beta chain) was obtained from a study of CD8+CD57+ T cells in acquired aplastic anemia (dated by TCRdb to between 2017 and 2018). Study-level background: Extracted DNA from sorted CD4+ and CD8+ cells averaged around 3.3 ug, ranging from roughly 0.17 to 27.4 ug. CD8+CD57+ expansion was defined as frequency above the mean frequency observed in healthy subjects.

The germline V gene supplies CDR1 SGHDT and CDR2 YYEEEE. Reading from cysteine to phenylalanine, the CDR3 counts 16 amino acids. Just the 48-base CDR3 DNA is kept, in frame starting at base 1. Remarks on this clonotype: The antigen it recognizes is unknown. A junction boundary mismatches the germline segment, possibly from a read error.

Paper-wide results and their limitations: About 30 CD8+ CDR3 sequences were found to be shared between patients and controls, but these sequences appeared to be highly expressed in patients and within the immunodominant clones of the patients. Between patients and healthy controls, no significant difference in CD8+ Simpson's diversity was found (P=0.060).

Genomic DNA was used as template for profiling of TCR beta VDJ combinations and CDR3 sequences. An Illumina HiSeq 2000 was the platform used for TCR repertoire sequencing. On the study's bioinformatics: Repertoire assessment relied on Simpson's diversity index, CDR3 size and DJ length profiles, and TRBV/TRBJ rearrangement plots. The most abundant DNA sequence in the deep sequencing data was taken as the immunodominant clone. CDR3 amino acid sequences were screened for sharing across subjects and compared with published repertoires and the VDJdb database. In TCRdb, the public reads were trimmed at Q25 with fastp and aligned with MiXCR, with productive beta chains retained. All rows with the same CDR3 protein become a single entry with the most common DNA and genes. What appears here as the V and J calls and clone size reflects TCRdb's work, not the paper's. The sample table records 450,000 to 550,000 distinct CDR3 sequences; less than 35% of these occur just once. The top ten hold nearly 0.85% of the sample.

Patients chosen for sequencing had shown expansion of CD8+CD57+ cells by flow cytometry. Every patient had severe acquired aplastic anemia, diagnosed using the International Study of Aplastic Anemia and Agranulocytosis and Camitta criteria. No therapy had been received by the patients at the time of blood sampling. In the study, sorted CD4+ and CD8+ blood T cells from patients with severe aplastic anemia and from healthy subjects underwent deep sequencing of TCR repertoires. In the USA, patient enrollment took place under clinicaltrials.gov protocols 00001620, 01623167, 00001397, 00071045, 00081523 and 00961064. Ficoll-Paque density gradient centrifugation was used to isolate peripheral blood mononuclear cells. Before DNA extraction, CD4+ and CD8+ T cells were sorted with FACS or magnetic beads.

The sequence was obtained from a human donor with aplastic anemia. Sequencing was done on a sample of sorted CD4+, CD8+, or CD8+CD57+ T cells (not recorded which) from PBMCs. Here the chain combines TRBV5-6 and TRBJ1-5, with TRBD1 as a weak D call on 6 bases. The sequenced DNA is TGTGCCAGCTGCTTGGAGGGCCAGGGGCGAAATCAGCCCCAGCATTTT. Translated, it gives CASCLEGQGRNQPQHF.